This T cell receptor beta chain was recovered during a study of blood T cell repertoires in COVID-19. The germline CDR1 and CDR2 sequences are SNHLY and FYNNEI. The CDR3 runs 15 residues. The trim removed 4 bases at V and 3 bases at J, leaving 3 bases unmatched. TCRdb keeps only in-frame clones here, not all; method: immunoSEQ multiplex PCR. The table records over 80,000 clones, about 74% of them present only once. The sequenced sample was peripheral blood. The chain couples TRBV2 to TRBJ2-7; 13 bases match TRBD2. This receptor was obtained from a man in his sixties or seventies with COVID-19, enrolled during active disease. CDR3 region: CASSGTSGSVYEQYF. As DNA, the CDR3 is TGTGCCAGCAGTGGGACTAGCGGGAGTGTCTACGAGCAGTACTTC.